This T cell receptor beta chain was identified during a study of blood T cell repertoires in COVID-19. Across the whole study: Sites across the United States, Italy and Spain contributed samples from acute and convalescent COVID-19. Sample material is recorded as cDNA or gDNA derived from T cells, B-cell-depleted T cells, or PBMCs.

Authors' analysis steps: Amplification from reference gene primers served as the basis for estimated nucleated cell counts. Clones were sequenced by immunoSEQ multiplex PCR, and TCRdb holds only the in-frame ones, with some missing. That table furnishes V, J and clone size, whereas the DNA furnished D and trimming. The sample records tens of thousands of clones, approximately 90% being singletons. V gave up 1 base and J gave up 6 bases, with 10 bases separating them. Per the germline V gene, CDR1 is SGHTA and CDR2 is FQGNSA. This CDR3 spans 13 amino acids. This chain uses TRBV7-2 with TRBJ2-7, with a weak D call TRBD2 (5 bases). The sequencing sample was made of peripheral blood. The sequence came from a man in his 70s with active or convalescent COVID-19. The CDR3 coding sequence is TGTGCCAGCAGCTTAGGGAAGGGAGCCGAGCAGTACTTC. This sequence encodes CASSLGKGAEQYF.